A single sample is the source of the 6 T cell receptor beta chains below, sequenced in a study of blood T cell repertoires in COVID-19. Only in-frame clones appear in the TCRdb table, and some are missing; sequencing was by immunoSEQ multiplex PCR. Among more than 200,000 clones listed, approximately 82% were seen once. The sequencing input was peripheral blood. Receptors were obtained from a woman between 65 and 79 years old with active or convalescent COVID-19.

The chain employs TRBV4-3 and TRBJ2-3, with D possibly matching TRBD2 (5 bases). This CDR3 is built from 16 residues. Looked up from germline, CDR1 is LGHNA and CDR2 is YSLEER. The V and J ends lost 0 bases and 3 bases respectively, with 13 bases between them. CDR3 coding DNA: TGCGCCAGCAGCCAAGAAGCATTCGGGGTTACAGATACGCAGTATTTT. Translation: CASSQEAFGVTDTQYF.

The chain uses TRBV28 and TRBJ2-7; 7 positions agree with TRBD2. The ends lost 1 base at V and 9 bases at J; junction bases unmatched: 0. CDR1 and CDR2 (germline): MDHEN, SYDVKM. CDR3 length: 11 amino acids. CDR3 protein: CASSLSSGQYF. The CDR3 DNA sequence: TGTGCCAGCAGTTTATCTAGCGGGCAGTACTTC.

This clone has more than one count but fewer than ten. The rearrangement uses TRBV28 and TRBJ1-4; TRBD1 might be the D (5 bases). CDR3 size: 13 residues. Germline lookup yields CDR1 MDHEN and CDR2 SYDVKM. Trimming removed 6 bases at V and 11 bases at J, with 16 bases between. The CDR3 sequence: CASSRGGDNKLFF. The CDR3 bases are TGTGCCAGCAGCCGAGGAGGGGATAATAAACTGTTTTTT.

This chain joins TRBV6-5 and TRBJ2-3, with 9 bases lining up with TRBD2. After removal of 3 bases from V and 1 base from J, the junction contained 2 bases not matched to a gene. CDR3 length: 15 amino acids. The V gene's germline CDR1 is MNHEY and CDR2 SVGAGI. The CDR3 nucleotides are TGTGCCAGCAGTTATGGCGGGAGGGGCACAGATACGCAGTATTTT. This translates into CASSYGGRGTDTQYF.

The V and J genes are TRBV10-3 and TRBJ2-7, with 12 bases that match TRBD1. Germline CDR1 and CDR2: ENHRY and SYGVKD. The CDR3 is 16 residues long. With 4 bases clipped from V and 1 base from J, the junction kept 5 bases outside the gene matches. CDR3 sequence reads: CAISGGQGAVSYEQYF. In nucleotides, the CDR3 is TGTGCCATCAGTGGGGGACAGGGGGCAGTGTCCTACGAGCAGTACTTC.

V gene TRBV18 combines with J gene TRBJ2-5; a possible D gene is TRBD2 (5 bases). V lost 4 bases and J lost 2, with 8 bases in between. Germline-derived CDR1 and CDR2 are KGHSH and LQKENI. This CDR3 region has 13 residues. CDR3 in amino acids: CASSQGEQETQYF. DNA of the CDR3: TGTGCCAGCTCACAGGGAGAACAAGAGACCCAGTACTTC.